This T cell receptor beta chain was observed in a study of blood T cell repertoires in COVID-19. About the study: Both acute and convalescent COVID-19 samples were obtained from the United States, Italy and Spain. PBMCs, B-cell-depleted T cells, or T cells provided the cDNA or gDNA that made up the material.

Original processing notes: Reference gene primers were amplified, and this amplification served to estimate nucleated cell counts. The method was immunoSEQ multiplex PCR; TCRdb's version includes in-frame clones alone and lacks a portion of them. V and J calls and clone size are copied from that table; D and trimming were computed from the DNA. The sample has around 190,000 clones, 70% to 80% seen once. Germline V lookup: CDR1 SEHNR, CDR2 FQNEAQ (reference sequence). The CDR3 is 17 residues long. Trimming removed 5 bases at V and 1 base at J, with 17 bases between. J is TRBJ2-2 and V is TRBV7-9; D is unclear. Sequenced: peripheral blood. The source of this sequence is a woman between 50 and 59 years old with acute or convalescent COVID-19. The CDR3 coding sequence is TGTGCCAGCAGCGCCCGCGGTCGCGGAGAGAACACCGGGGAGCTGTTTTTT. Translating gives CASSARGRGENTGELFF.